These 30 T cell receptor beta chains share one sample of origin, sequenced in a study of technical replicates of blood from several donors. Generated by immunoSEQ multiplex PCR, the TCRdb table keeps only in-frame clones and is missing some. The repertoire includes some 66,000 clones, approximately 90% of them detected once, and 4.6% sits in the top ten. The material sequenced was PBMCs. The origin of the receptors is a human donor in good health. Some clones in this sample may be carry-over from other donors' samples.

This chain uses TRBV4-3 with TRBJ1-6; D uncertain. The CDR3 runs to 15 residues. Per germline, CDR1 LGHNA and CDR2 YSLEER. V was trimmed by 0 bases and J by 7 bases, leaving 10 bases between them. The CDR3 nucleotides read TGCGCCAGCAGCCAAGAAGGTCTGGGCAATTCACCCCTCCACTTT. Its protein product is CASSQEGLGNSPLHF.

This clone occurred a few times. V and J are TRBV6-1 and TRBJ2-4, with 8 nucleotides matching TRBD1. V lost 0 bases and J lost 0; bases outside the gene matches: 7. Germline values: CDR1 MNHNS, CDR2 SASEGT. CDR3 size: 18 residues. The CDR3 region has the DNA TGTGCCAGCAGTGAAGCGTCAGGGGGCTATCTAGCCAAAAACATTCAGTACTTC. It translates to CASSEASGGYLAKNIQYF.

This chain joins TRBV18 and TRBJ2-7; D possibly corresponds to TRBD2 (5 bases). From germline, CDR1 is KGHSH and CDR2 LQKENI. The ends were cut back, 1 base at V and 2 bases at J, with 18 bases in the middle. This CDR3 is 17 amino acids long. CDR3 residues: CASSPRGFPGSPYEQYF. CDR3 nucleotides: TGTGCCAGCTCACCACGAGGGTTTCCGGGAAGTCCCTACGAGCAGTACTTC.

The chain has TRBV5-1 and TRBJ2-5, with a weak D call TRBD2 (7 bases). In germline, CDR1 is SGHRS, CDR2 YFSETQ. The CDR3 extends over 15 amino acids. With 4 bases removed from V and 4 bases from J, the gap between germline ends came to 17 bases. The CDR3 region is CASSLETGRGETQYF. The DNA of the CDR3 is TGCGCCAGCAGCCTAGAAACAGGGAGGGGAGAGACCCAGTACTTC. The variable domain in full, with the rest retrieved from reference TRBV5-1 and TRBJ2-5, is KAGVTQTPRYLIKTRGQQVTLSCSPISGHRSVSWYQQTPGQGLQFLFEYFSETQRNKGNFPGRFSGRQFSNSRSEMNVSTLELGDSALYLCASSLETGRGETQYFGPGTRLLVL.

The chain couples TRBV19 to TRBJ2-1; D may be TRBD2 (6 bases). The ends were cut back, 1 base at V and 1 base at J, with 8 bases in the middle. Germline V gene lookup returns CDR1 LNHDA and CDR2 SQIVND (reference sequence). The CDR3 runs to 15 residues. The CDR3: CASSIAGLSYNEQFF. CDR3 nucleotides: TGTGCCAGTAGTATAGCGGGACTTTCCTACAATGAGCAGTTCTTC.

V gene TRBV19 combines with J gene TRBJ1-5, with D possibly matching TRBD1 (6 bases). V was trimmed by 8 bases and J by 0 bases, leaving 17 bases between them. The CDR3 has 16 residues. Germline V CDR1 and CDR2: LNHDA, SQIVND (reference sequence). The CDR3 here is CASQGTGFYSNQPQHF. For the CDR3, the DNA is TGTGCCAGTCAGGGGACCGGATTCTATAGCAATCAGCCCCAGCATTTT. Full variable domain (rest looked up from reference TRBV19 and TRBJ1-5): DGGITQSPKYLFRKEGQNVTLSCEQNLNHDAMYWYRQDPGQGLRLIYYSQIVNDFQKGDIAEGYSVSREKKESFPLTVTSAQKNPTAFYLCASQGTGFYSNQPQHFGDGTRLSIL.

This chain links TRBV19 with TRBJ1-5; 7 positions agree with TRBD1. The V and J ends lost 7 bases and 2 bases, in that order; junction bases with no gene match: 8. CDR3 length: 15 amino acids. Germline-derived CDR1 and CDR2 are LNHDA and SQIVND (reference sequence). In DNA, the CDR3 is TGTGCCAGTAACAGACAGGGAATCGGCAATCAGCCCCAGCATTTT. Translated: CASNRQGIGNQPQHF. Drawing the rest from reference TRBV19 and TRBJ1-5, the complete variable domain is DGGITQSPKYLFRKEGQNVTLSCEQNLNHDAMYWYRQDPGQGLRLIYYSQIVNDFQKGDIAEGYSVSREKKESFPLTVTSAQKNPTAFYLCASNRQGIGNQPQHFGDGTRLSIL.

The genes are TRBV23-1 and TRBJ1-4, with unresolved D. TRBV23-1 is an open reading frame whose function is uncertain. The CDR3 spans 13 residues. The ends were cut back, 7 bases at V and 1 base at J, with 7 bases in the middle. CDR3 loop: CASNPVTNEKLFF. DNA of the CDR3: TGCGCCAGCAACCCGGTAACTAATGAAAAACTGTTTTTT.

The V gene is TRBV4-2, the J gene TRBJ2-5; 12 bases line up with TRBD2. The CDR3 consists of 17 residues. CDR1 and CDR2 (germline): LGHNA, YNFKEQ. V trimming: 1 base; J trimming: 5 bases; junction bases outside the gene matches: 8. CDR3 sequence reads: CASSQGSSGGAEETQYF. The CDR3 DNA follows: TGTGCCAGCAGCCAAGGTTCTAGCGGGGGGGCGGAGGAGACCCAGTACTTC.

V gene TRBV7-9 combines with J gene TRBJ2-3; D might be TRBD2 (7 bases). This CDR3 spans 15 amino acids. V gave up 1 base and J gave up 5 bases, with 13 bases separating them. Looked up from germline, CDR1 is SEHNR and CDR2 is FQNEAQ (reference sequence). This chain's CDR3 is CASSLGWGGQDTQYF. CDR3 coding DNA: TGTGCCAGCAGCTTAGGATGGGGGGGGCAAGATACGCAGTATTTT.

This chain connects TRBV7-2 to TRBJ2-5; 13 bases match TRBD2. The V and J ends lost 4 bases and 5 bases, in that order; junction bases with no gene match: 16. CDR1 and CDR2 from the germline V gene are SGHTA and FQGNSA. CDR3 length equals 19 residues. As DNA, the CDR3 is TGTGCCAGCAGCTCCCCTACCGAACTAGCGGGGGGGCCTGGGGAGACCCAGTACTTC. It is translated as CASSSPTELAGGPGETQYF.

The chain employs TRBV9 and TRBJ2-5; 11 bases map to TRBD2. V shed 4 bases, J shed 4 bases, and the junction held 18 bases outside the gene matches. Germline V CDR1 and CDR2: SGDLS, YYNGEE. The CDR3 has 19 residues. This chain's CDR3 is CASSRSVGTSGGLGETQYF. CDR3 DNA sequence: TGTGCCAGCAGCCGGTCGGTAGGAACTAGCGGGGGACTGGGAGAGACCCAGTACTTC.

The rearrangement links TRBV12-5 to TRBJ2-2; TRBD2 matches at 10 bases. The J segment lost 4 bases and the V segment lost 4 bases, leaving 3 bases of the junction unmatched. The CDR3 loop spans 15 amino acids. Germline V lookup: CDR1 LGHNT, CDR2 FRNRAP. CDR3 in amino acids: CASGSGLAATGELFF. Written as DNA, the CDR3 is TGTGCTAGTGGTTCCGGACTAGCGGCCACCGGGGAGCTGTTTTTT.

V gene TRBV6-1 combines with J gene TRBJ1-6; 10 bases line up with TRBD1. CDR3 length equals 16 residues. The germline V gene encodes CDR1 MNHNS and CDR2 SASEGT. V lost 4 bases to trimming and J lost 2 bases; unmatched junction nucleotides: 2. CDR3 sequence reads: CASSAGQGAYNSPLHF. The CDR3 DNA reads TGTGCCAGCAGTGCCGGACAGGGGGCCTATAATTCACCCCTCCACTTT.

The chain joins TRBV18 to TRBJ2-5, with D perhaps matching TRBD2 (6 bases). The CDR3 runs 14 residues. V lost 6 bases, J lost 5 bases, and 16 bases lay in between. Germline CDR1 reads KGHSH; CDR2 reads LQKENI. CDR3 loop: CASSPKGGDETQYF. In DNA form, the CDR3 reads TGTGCCAGCTCCCCCAAAGGAGGGGATGAGACCCAGTACTTC.

The chain recombines TRBV7-9 with TRBJ2-7, with D tentatively TRBD2 (5 bases). CDR1 and CDR2 from the germline V gene are SEHNR and FQNEAQ (reference sequence). Trimming stripped 2 bases from V and 9 bases from J, with 11 bases between. This CDR3 has 12 amino acids. The chain's CDR3 is CASSLSSGGQYF. For the CDR3, the DNA is TGTGCCAGCAGCTTAAGTTCCGGAGGGCAGTACTTC.

The chain carries TRBV18 and TRBJ1-1; D might be TRBD1 (5 bases). In germline, CDR1 is KGHSH, CDR2 LQKENI. The ends were cut back, 8 bases at V and 6 bases at J, with 22 bases in the middle. There are 15 residues in the CDR3. CDR3 sequence (DNA): TGTGCCAGCCTCGAGCCGGGAGGGGTAAGGTCTGAAGCTTTCTTT. This sequence encodes CASLEPGGVRSEAFF.

This chain connects TRBV4-3 to TRBJ1-4, with a possible D match to TRBD1 (5 bases). Germline loops: CDR1 LGHNA, CDR2 YSLEER. The CDR3 has 16 residues. Trimming took 0 bases from V and 7 from J, leaving 15 bases between them. The CDR3 spells CASSQELSWGVEKLFF. CDR3 nucleotides: TGCGCCAGCAGCCAAGAATTGTCATGGGGGGTTGAAAAACTGTTTTTT.

This clone was detected only once. This chain uses TRBV10-3 with TRBJ2-2; 7 bases map to TRBD1. This CDR3 is built from 16 residues. The germline CDR1 and CDR2 sequences are ENHRY and SYGVKD. Losses at the gene ends were 2 bases for V and 4 bases for J; bases not matched to a gene: 7. The CDR3 DNA sequence: TGTGCCATCAGTGAGGAAGCTGACAGGGTCACCGGGGAGCTGTTTTTT. This translates into CAISEEADRVTGELFF.

V and J are TRBV4-3 and TRBJ2-5; 11 positions match TRBD1. The germline V gene has CDR1 LGHNA and CDR2 YSLEER. There are 19 residues in the CDR3. Unmatched junction bases numbered 11, after V lost 1 base and J lost 1 base. For the CDR3, the DNA is TGCGCCAGCAGCCAAGCTGGGACAGGGGGTTCAATTCTCCAAGAGACCCAGTACTTC. Its translation is CASSQAGTGGSILQETQYF.

This clone was detected only once. J is TRBJ1-5 and V is TRBV9, with a weak D call TRBD1 (6 bases). V dropped 3 bases and J dropped 6 bases, with 10 bases sitting between them. The CDR3 runs to 13 residues. Germline lookup yields CDR1 SGDLS and CDR2 YYNGEE. CDR3 region: CASSGTGSQPQHF. CDR3 DNA: TGTGCCAGCAGCGGCACAGGGAGTCAGCCCCAGCATTTT.

The genes are TRBV6-6 and TRBJ2-3; 15 bases match TRBD2. The germline gives CDR1 MNHNY, CDR2 SVGAGI (reference sequence). Trimming cost V 7 bases and J 2 bases; bases outside gene matches: 4. CDR3 size: 16 residues. The chain's CDR3 is CASTGLAGGNTDTQYF. CDR3 nucleotides: TGTGCCAGCACCGGACTAGCGGGAGGGAACACAGATACGCAGTATTTT.

The rearrangement links TRBV25-1 to TRBJ1-3; D ambiguous. Trimming shortened V by 3 bases and J by 3 bases, and 9 bases separated the two germline ends. The CDR3 has 14 residues. CDR1 MGHDK and CDR2 SYGVNS come from the germline V gene. CDR3 sequence reads: CASSDWAIGNTIYF. For the CDR3, the DNA is TGTGCCAGCAGTGATTGGGCAATTGGAAACACCATATATTTT.

The rearrangement joins TRBV19 to TRBJ1-3, with D perhaps matching TRBD1 (5 bases). The length of the CDR3 is 15 residues. Germline CDR1 and CDR2: LNHDA and SQIVND (reference sequence). Trimming left V 3 bases short and J 0 bases short, with 9 bases between. The CDR3 here is CASSMDIVSGNTIYF. The CDR3 region has the DNA TGTGCCAGTAGTATGGACATAGTCTCTGGAAACACCATATATTTT.

This clone appeared a few times. The chain links TRBV2 to TRBJ2-3; TRBD2 might be the D (5 bases). Germline V CDR1 and CDR2: SNHLY, FYNNEI. Deletions cut 6 bases from V and 0 bases from J, with 13 bases between. The CDR3 is 15 amino acids. The CDR3 sequence is CASRIGLSSTDTQYF. In nucleotides, the CDR3 is TGTGCCAGCAGGATAGGACTCTCTAGCACAGATACGCAGTATTTT. The complete variable domain, with remaining parts taken from reference TRBV2 and TRBJ2-3, reads EPEVTQTPSHQVTQMGQEVILRCVPISNHLYFYWYRQILGQKVEFLVSFYNNEISEKSEIFDDQFSVERPDGSNFTLKIRSTKLEDSAMYFCASRIGLSSTDTQYFGPGTRLTVL.

The chain combines TRBV11-2 with TRBJ2-3; no clear D. Per the germline V gene, CDR1 is SGHAT and CDR2 is FQNNGV. The CDR3 has 13 residues. Trimming pared 2 bases from V and 6 bases from J, leaving 9 bases between. CDR3 DNA: TGTGCCAGCAGCTTATCACCCGGGGATACGCAGTATTTT. Residues: CASSLSPGDTQYF.

The J gene is TRBJ1-1, the V gene TRBV14; 8 bases are shared with TRBD1. The ends lost 4 bases at V and 6 bases at J; junction bases unmatched: 16. CDR3 length: 17 residues. Germline V gene sequence: CDR1 SGHDN, CDR2 FVKESK. CDR3 in amino acids: CASSPWTGSINVAEAFF. The DNA of the CDR3 is TGTGCCAGCAGCCCCTGGACAGGGTCGATAAATGTGGCTGAAGCTTTCTTT.

V is TRBV13 and J is TRBJ2-2, with D perhaps TRBD2 (6 bases). From germline, CDR1 is PRHDT and CDR2 FYEKMQ (reference sequence). The length of the CDR3 is 17 residues. Trimming left V 6 bases short and J 2 bases short, with 19 bases between. The CDR3 nucleotides read TGTGCCAGCAGTCCACTCCCGTGGAGGGTAAACACCGGGGAGCTGTTTTTT. Amino acids: CASSPLPWRVNTGELFF. Complete variable domain (other parts from reference TRBV13 and TRBJ2-2): AAGVIQSPRHLIKEKRETATLKCYPIPRHDTVYWYQQGPGQDPQFLISFYEKMQSDKGSIPDRFSAQQFSDYHSELNMSSLELGDSALYFCASSPLPWRVNTGELFFGEGSRLTVL.

This sequence joins TRBV7-3 and TRBJ1-1, with TRBD1 identical over 11 bases. V lost 4 bases and J lost 5; bases outside the gene matches: 6. The CDR3 runs to 15 residues. Per germline, CDR1 SGHTA and CDR2 FQGTGA. CDR3 amino acids: CASSSGTGGFTEAFF. The CDR3, as DNA: TGTGCCAGCAGCTCCGGGACAGGGGGATTTACTGAAGCTTTCTTT.

The V and J genes are TRBV9 and TRBJ1-2; no definite D call. This CDR3 contains 14 residues. The germline CDR1 and CDR2 sequences are SGDLS and YYNGEE. Trimming removed 7 bases at V and 1 base at J, with 14 bases between. CDR3 loop: CASAEGPNNYGYTF. The CDR3 bases are TGTGCCAGCGCCGAGGGCCCGAATAACTATGGCTACACCTTC.